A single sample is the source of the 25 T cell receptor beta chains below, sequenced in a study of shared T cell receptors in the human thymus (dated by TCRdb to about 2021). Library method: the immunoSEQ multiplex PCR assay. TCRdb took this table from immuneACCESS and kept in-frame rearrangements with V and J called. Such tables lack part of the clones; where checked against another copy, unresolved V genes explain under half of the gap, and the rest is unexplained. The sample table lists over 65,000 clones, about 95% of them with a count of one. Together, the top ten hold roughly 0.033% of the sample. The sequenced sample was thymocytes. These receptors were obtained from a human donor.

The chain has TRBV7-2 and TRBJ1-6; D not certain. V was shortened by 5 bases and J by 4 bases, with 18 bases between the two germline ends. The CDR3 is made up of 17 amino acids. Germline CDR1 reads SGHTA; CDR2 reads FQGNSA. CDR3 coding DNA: TGTGCCAGCAGCCCCAGTCCAGCCAGTGATTATAATTCACCCCTCCACTTT. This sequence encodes CASSPSPASDYNSPLHF.

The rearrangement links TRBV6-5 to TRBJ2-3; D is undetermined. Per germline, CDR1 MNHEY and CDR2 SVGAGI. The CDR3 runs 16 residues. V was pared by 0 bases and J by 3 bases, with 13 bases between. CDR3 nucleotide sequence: TGTGCCAGCAGTTACTCCGCTCAGCACCTGACAGATACGCAGTATTTT. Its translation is CASSYSAQHLTDTQYF.

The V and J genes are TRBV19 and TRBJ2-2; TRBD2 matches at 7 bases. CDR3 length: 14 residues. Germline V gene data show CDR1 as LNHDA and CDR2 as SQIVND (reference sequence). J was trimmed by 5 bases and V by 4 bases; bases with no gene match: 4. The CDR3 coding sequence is TGTGCCAGTAGTAAGGAGCGGGGTACCGGGGAGCTGTTTTTT. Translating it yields CASSKERGTGELFF.

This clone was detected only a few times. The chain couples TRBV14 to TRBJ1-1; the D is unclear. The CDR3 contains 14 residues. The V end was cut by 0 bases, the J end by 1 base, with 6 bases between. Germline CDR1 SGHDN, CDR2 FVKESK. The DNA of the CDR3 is TGTGCCAGCAGCCAAGATCTATCGAACACTGAAGCTTTCTTT. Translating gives CASSQDLSNTEAFF.

DNA for the CDR3: TGTGCCAGCAGCGAAAGACAGGGAAGCAATCAGCCCCAGCATTTT. Protein: CASSERQGSNQPQHF. The rearrangement links TRBV7-2 to TRBJ1-5; 7 bases line up with TRBD1. The germline V gene encodes CDR1 SGHTA and CDR2 FQGNSA. V was clipped by 5 bases and J by 1 base; unmatched bases: 5. The CDR3 runs 15 residues. Variable domain in full (rest from reference TRBV7-2 and TRBJ1-5): GAGVSQSPSNKVTEKGKDVELRCDPISGHTALYWYRQSLGQGLEFLIYFQGNSAPDKSGLPSDRFSAERTGGSVSTLTIQRTQQEDSAVYLCASSERQGSNQPQHFGDGTRLSIL.

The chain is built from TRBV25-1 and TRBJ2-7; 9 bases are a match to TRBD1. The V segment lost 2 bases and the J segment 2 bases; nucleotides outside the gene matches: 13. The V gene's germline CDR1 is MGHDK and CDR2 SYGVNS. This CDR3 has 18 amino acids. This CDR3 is CASSESGNGQGSPYEQYF. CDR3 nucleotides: TGTGCCAGCAGTGAAAGCGGAAACGGACAGGGGAGTCCCTACGAGCAGTACTTC.

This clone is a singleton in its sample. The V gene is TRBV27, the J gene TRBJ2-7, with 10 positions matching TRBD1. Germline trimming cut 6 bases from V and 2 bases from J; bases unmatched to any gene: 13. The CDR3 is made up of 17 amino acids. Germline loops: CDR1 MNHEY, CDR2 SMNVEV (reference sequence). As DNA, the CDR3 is TGTGCCAGCAGCACCCAACAGACAGGGGGCGAAGCCTACGAGCAGTACTTC. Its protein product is CASSTQQTGGEAYEQYF.

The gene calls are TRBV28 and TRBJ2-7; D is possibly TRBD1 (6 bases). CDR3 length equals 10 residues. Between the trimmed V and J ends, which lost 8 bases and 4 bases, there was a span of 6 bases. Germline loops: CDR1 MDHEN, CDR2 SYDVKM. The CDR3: CASQGYEQYF. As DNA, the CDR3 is TGTGCCAGCCAGGGGTACGAGCAGTACTTC.

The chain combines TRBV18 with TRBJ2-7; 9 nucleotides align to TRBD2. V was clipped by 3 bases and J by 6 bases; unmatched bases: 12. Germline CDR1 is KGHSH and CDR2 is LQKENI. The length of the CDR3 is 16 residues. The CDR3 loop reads CASSPEQGGGVREQYF. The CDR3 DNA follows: TGTGCCAGCTCACCCGAACAGGGCGGGGGGGTACGCGAGCAGTACTTC.

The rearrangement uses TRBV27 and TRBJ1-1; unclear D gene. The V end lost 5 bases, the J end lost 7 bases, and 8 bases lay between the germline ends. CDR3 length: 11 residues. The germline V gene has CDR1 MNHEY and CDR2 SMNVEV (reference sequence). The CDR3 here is CASSHGSEAFF. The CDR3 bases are TGTGCCAGCAGTCATGGAAGTGAAGCTTTCTTT.

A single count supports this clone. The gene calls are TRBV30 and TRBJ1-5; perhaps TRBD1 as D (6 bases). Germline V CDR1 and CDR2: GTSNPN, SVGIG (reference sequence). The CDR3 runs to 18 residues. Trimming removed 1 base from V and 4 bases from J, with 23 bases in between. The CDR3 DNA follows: TGTGCCTGGAGTGACAGGGACATCAAATCGAGGTCAAATCAGCCCCAGCATTTT. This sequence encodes CAWSDRDIKSRSNQPQHF.

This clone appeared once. In nucleotides, the CDR3 is TGTGCCAGCAGGCCTATATACCACTATGGCTACACCTTC. Translating gives CASRPIYHYGYTF. This chain uses TRBV7-6 with TRBJ1-2, with D unclear. This CDR3 has 13 amino acids. From germline, CDR1 is SGHVS and CDR2 FNYEAQ. Trimming stripped 6 bases from V and 3 bases from J, with 11 bases between.

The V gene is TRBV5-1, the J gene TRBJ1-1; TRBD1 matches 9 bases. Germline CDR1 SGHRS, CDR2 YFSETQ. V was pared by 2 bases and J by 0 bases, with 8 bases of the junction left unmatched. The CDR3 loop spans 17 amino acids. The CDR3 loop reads CASSLSTDRGMNTEAFF. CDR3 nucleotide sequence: TGCGCCAGCAGCTTAAGTACCGACAGGGGGATGAACACTGAAGCTTTCTTT.

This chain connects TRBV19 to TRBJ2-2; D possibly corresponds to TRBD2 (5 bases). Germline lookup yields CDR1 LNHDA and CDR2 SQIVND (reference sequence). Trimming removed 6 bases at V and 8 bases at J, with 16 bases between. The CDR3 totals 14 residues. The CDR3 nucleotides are TGTGCCAGTAGCTTCATTGGGAGTGCTGGGGAGCTGTTTTTT. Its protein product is CASSFIGSAGELFF. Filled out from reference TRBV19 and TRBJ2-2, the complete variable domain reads DGGITQSPKYLFRKEGQNVTLSCEQNLNHDAMYWYRQDPGQGLRLIYYSQIVNDFQKGDIAEGYSVSREKKESFPLTVTSAQKNPTAFYLCASSFIGSAGELFFGEGSRLTVL.

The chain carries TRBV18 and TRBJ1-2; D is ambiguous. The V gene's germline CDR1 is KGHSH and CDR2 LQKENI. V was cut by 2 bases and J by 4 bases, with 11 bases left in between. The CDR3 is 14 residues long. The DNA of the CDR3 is TGTGCCAGCTCACCATATGAGGACTGCTATGGCTACACCTTC. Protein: CASSPYEDCYGYTF. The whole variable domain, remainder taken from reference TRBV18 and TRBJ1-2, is NAGVMQNPRHLVRRRGQEARLRCSPMKGHSHVYWYRQLPEEGLKFMVYLQKENIIDESGMPKERFSAEFPKEGPSILRIQQVVRGDSAAYFCASSPYEDCYGYTFGSGTRLTVV.

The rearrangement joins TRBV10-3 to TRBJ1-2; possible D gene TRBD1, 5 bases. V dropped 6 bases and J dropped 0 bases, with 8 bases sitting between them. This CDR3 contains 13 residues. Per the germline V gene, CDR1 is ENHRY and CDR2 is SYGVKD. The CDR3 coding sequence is TGTGCCATCAGGACAGCTACTAACTATGGCTACACCTTC. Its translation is CAIRTATNYGYTF.

The CDR3 here is CASSPGPQNSPSSYNSPLHF. CDR3 sequence (DNA): TGTGCCAGCAGTCCAGGACCCCAGAACTCCCCAAGCTCCTATAATTCACCCCTCCACTTT. The chain links TRBV27 to TRBJ1-6, with D hard to call. Germline V gene data show CDR1 as MNHEY and CDR2 as SMNVEV (reference sequence). Deletions cut 5 bases from V and 0 bases from J, with 23 bases between. The CDR3 has 20 residues.

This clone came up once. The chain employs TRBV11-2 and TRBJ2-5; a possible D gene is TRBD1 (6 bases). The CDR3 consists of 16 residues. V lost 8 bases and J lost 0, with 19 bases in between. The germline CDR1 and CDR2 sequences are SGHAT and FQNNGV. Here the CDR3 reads CASYRVWVDYQETQYF. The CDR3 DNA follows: TGTGCCAGCTACAGGGTTTGGGTCGATTACCAAGAGACCCAGTACTTC.

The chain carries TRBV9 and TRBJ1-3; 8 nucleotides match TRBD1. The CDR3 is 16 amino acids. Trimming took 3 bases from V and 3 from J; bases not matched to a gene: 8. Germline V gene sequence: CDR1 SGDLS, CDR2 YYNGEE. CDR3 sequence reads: CASSADRGGGGNTIYF. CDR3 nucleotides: TGTGCCAGCAGCGCCGACAGGGGAGGAGGTGGAAACACCATATATTTT.

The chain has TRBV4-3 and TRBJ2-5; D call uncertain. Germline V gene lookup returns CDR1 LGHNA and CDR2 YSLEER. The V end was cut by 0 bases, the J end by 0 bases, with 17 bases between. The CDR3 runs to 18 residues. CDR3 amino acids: CASSQEVLTTRDQETQYF. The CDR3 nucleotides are TGCGCCAGCAGCCAAGAAGTCCTAACTACGAGAGACCAAGAGACCCAGTACTTC.

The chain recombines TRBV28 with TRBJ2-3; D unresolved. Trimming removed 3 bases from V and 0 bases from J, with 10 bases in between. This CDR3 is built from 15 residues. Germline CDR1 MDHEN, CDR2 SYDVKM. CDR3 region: CASSLFLTSTDTQYF. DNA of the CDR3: TGTGCCAGCAGTTTGTTTCTGACTAGCACAGATACGCAGTATTTT.

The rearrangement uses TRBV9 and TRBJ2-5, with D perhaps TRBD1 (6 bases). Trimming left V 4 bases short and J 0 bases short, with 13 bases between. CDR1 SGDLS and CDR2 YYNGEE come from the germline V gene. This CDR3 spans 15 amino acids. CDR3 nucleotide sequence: TGTGCCAGCAGCTCAGACCGGGACAACCAAGAGACCCAGTACTTC. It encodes CASSSDRDNQETQYF.

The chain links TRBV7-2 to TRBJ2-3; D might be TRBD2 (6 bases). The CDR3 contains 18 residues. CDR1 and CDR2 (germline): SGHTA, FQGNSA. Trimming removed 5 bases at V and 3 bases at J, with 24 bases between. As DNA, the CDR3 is TGTGCCAGCAGCCCACAATTAGGCGGGGCTGGGTTTACAGATACGCAGTATTTT. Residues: CASSPQLGGAGFTDTQYF.

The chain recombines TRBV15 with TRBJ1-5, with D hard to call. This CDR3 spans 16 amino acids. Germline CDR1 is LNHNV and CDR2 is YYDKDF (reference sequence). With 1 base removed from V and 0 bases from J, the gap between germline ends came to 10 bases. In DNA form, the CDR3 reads TGTGCCACCAGCAGAGGTCCACGCTATAGCAATCAGCCCCAGCATTTT. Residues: CATSRGPRYSNQPQHF.

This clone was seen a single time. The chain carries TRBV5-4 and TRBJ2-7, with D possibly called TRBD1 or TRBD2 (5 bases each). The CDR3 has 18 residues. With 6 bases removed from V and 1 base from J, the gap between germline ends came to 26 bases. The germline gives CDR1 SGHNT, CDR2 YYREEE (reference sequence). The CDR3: CASTRGLPKIPNSYEQYF. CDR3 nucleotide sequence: TGTGCCAGCACCCGGGGCCTCCCAAAGATCCCCAATTCCTACGAGCAGTACTTC. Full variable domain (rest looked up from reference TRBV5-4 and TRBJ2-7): ETGVTQSPTHLIKTRGQQVTLRCSSQSGHNTVSWYQQALGQGPQFIFQYYREEENGRGNFPPRFSGLQFPNYSSELNVNALELDDSALYLCASTRGLPKIPNSYEQYFGPGTRLTVT.